What follows are 27 T cell receptor beta chains derived from one specimen sequenced in a study of OX40 agonist ivuxolimab in advanced cancers. Method: immunoSEQ multiplex PCR; TCRdb's copy keeps in-frame clones and lacks some. The sample contains about 120,000 clones, about 93% of which appear only once. The input for sequencing was CD4+ or CD8+ T cells sorted from blood, taken in a trial of the OX40 agonist ivuxolimab. The receptors derive from an adult with an advanced solid tumor such as melanoma, head and neck, liver or kidney cancer.

This chain links TRBV6-5 with TRBJ2-7, with 7 bases matching TRBD1. Germline V gene lookup returns CDR1 MNHEY and CDR2 SVGAGI. CDR3 length: 14 amino acids. Trimming cost V 4 bases and J 3 bases; bases outside gene matches: 6. CDR3 sequence reads: CASSSRQGYYEQYF. The CDR3 nucleotides are TGTGCCAGCAGTTCGAGACAGGGCTACTACGAGCAGTACTTC.

This chain connects TRBV5-1 to TRBJ2-1, with 10 bases identical to TRBD2. This CDR3 region has 15 residues. In germline, CDR1 is SGHRS, CDR2 YFSETQ. Unmatched junction bases numbered 11, after V lost 5 bases and J lost 9 bases. CDR3 coding DNA: TGCGCCAGCAGGTTGACTAGCGGGCTTCAGGGTGAGCAGTTCTTC. Its translation: CASRLTSGLQGEQFF.

The chain is built from TRBV2 and TRBJ2-7; 12 bases line up with TRBD2. Germline V gives CDR1 SNHLY, CDR2 FYNNEI. J lost 9 bases, V lost 5 bases, and 26 bases had no gene match. This CDR3 spans 20 amino acids. CDR3 protein: CASSSGLAGTIKPHYLMQYF. The CDR3 DNA sequence: TGTGCCAGCAGTTCCGGACTAGCGGGGACTATCAAGCCCCACTACTTAATGCAGTACTTC. The whole variable domain, remainder taken from reference TRBV2 and TRBJ2-7, is EPEVTQTPSHQVTQMGQEVILRCVPISNHLYFYWYRQILGQKVEFLVSFYNNEISEKSEIFDDQFSVERPDGSNFTLKIRSTKLEDSAMYFCASSSGLAGTIKPHYLMQYFGPGTRLTVT.

The chain employs TRBV18 and TRBJ2-4; TRBD1 matches at 7 bases. The CDR3 length is 16 residues. The V and J ends lost 1 base and 4 bases, in that order; junction bases with no gene match: 7. In germline, CDR1 is KGHSH, CDR2 LQKENI. DNA of the CDR3: TGTGCCAGCTCACCACGGGTCCAGGGGGTGAAAAACATTCAGTACTTC. Protein sequence: CASSPRVQGVKNIQYF.

J is TRBJ1-1 and V is TRBV5-5; TRBD1 might be the D (6 bases). The CDR3 runs to 16 residues. The germline CDR1 and CDR2 sequences are SGHKS and YYEKEE (reference sequence). Between the trimmed V and J ends, which lost 0 bases and 0 bases, there was a span of 12 bases. The CDR3 DNA reads as TGTGCCAGCAGCTTGGGGAACAGGGCTATGAACACTGAAGCTTTCTTT. Amino acid sequence: CASSLGNRAMNTEAFF.

This chain joins TRBV27 and TRBJ2-1; D may be TRBD1 or TRBD2 (6 bases each). Trimming left V 7 bases short and J 5 bases short, with 18 bases between. The CDR3 consists of 15 residues. Germline CDR1 MNHEY, CDR2 SMNVEV (reference sequence). CDR3 DNA: TGTGCCAGCACCCAAACGGGGGCCTATGACAATGAGCAGTTCTTC. Translated: CASTQTGAYDNEQFF.

The V and J genes are TRBV15 and TRBJ2-1, with TRBD2 matching 12 bases. This CDR3 contains 14 residues. CDR1 LNHNV and CDR2 YYDKDF come from the germline V gene (reference sequence). Trimming took 4 bases from V and 11 from J; bases not matched to a gene: 6. CDR3 sequence: CATSTGTSGYKQFF. CDR3 nucleotide sequence: TGTGCCACCAGCACTGGGACTAGCGGGTACAAGCAGTTCTTC.

V usage is TRBV11-2 and J usage is TRBJ1-1; D not resolved. CDR3 length equals 13 residues. Trimming pared 3 bases from V and 10 bases from J, leaving 15 bases between. Germline-derived CDR1 and CDR2 are SGHAT and FQNNGV. The CDR3 spells CASSLEPLKGAFF. In nucleotides, the CDR3 is TGTGCCAGCAGCTTGGAGCCTCTCAAGGGAGCTTTCTTT.

The J gene is TRBJ2-7, the V gene TRBV10-3; 9 positions match TRBD2. The germline V gene has CDR1 ENHRY and CDR2 SYGVKD. The V and J ends lost 4 bases and 4 bases, in that order; junction bases with no gene match: 2. This CDR3 has 13 amino acids. The CDR3 region has the DNA TGTGCCATCAGTGGGCTAGCGGGGTACGAGCAGTACTTC. This gives the protein CAISGLAGYEQYF.

This clone was picked up one time. The chain is built from TRBV7-9 and TRBJ2-1; D gene uncertain. Germline CDR1 and CDR2: SEHNR and FQNEAQ (reference sequence). The CDR3 spans 11 residues. Trimming removed 6 bases at V and 4 bases at J, with 4 bases between. The CDR3 DNA sequence: TGTGCCAGCAGGGAGTACAATGAGCAGTTCTTC. The encoded protein is CASREYNEQFF.

The genes are TRBV2 and TRBJ1-2, with D possibly being TRBD1 (5 bases). V was pared by 7 bases and J by 0 bases, with 12 bases between. The length of the CDR3 is 14 residues. Looked up from germline, CDR1 is SNHLY and CDR2 is FYNNEI. CDR3 sequence: CASKAGGANYGYTF. CDR3 DNA sequence: TGTGCCAGCAAGGCGGGAGGGGCTAACTATGGCTACACCTTC.

The chain carries TRBV29-1 and TRBJ1-4; 9 bases are shared with TRBD1. CDR1 and CDR2 from the germline V gene are SQVTM and ANQGSEA. This CDR3 spans 13 amino acids. Germline trimming cut 6 bases from V and 8 bases from J; bases unmatched to any gene: 7. In DNA form, the CDR3 reads TGCAGCGTCCGACAGGGGGGACGGGAAAAACTGTTTTTT. Its protein product is CSVRQGGREKLFF.

The genes are TRBV5-1 and TRBJ2-1; no clear D gene. The CDR3 extends over 15 amino acids. Trimming removed 4 bases at V and 6 bases at J, with 17 bases between. Germline V gene lookup returns CDR1 SGHRS and CDR2 YFSETQ. The CDR3: CASSPGTGPGNEQFF. The CDR3 bases are TGCGCCAGCAGCCCGGGTACGGGCCCGGGCAATGAGCAGTTCTTC.

The rearrangement joins TRBV6-5 to TRBJ1-2, with 7 bases lining up with TRBD1. The CDR3 spans 13 residues. J lost 8 bases, V lost 4 bases, and 7 bases had no gene match. Germline CDR1 is MNHEY and CDR2 is SVGAGI. The CDR3 nucleotides are TGTGCCAGCAGTTCCCCGACAGGGACCGGCTACACCTTC. Translating it yields CASSSPTGTGYTF.

The rearrangement joins TRBV28 to TRBJ2-5, with TRBD2 as a possible D gene (6 bases). The CDR3 extends over 12 amino acids. The germline gives CDR1 MDHEN, CDR2 SYDVKM. V lost 5 bases to trimming and J lost 9 bases, with 13 bases between them. Here the CDR3 reads CASSVTRGAQYF. The CDR3 coding sequence is TGTGCCAGCAGTGTGACCCGCGGGGCCCAGTACTTC.

The V and J genes are TRBV19 and TRBJ1-3; D unclear. The CDR3 sequence is 16 residues long. Trimming removed 3 bases at V and 1 base at J, with 13 bases between. Germline values: CDR1 LNHDA, CDR2 SQIVND (reference sequence). CDR3 coding DNA: TGTGCCAGTAGTATCTTCTCCGACGGATCTGGAAACACCATATATTTT. Amino acid sequence: CASSIFSDGSGNTIYF.

The genes are TRBV14 and TRBJ2-5; D remains ambiguous. Germline V CDR1 and CDR2: SGHDN, FVKESK. V gave up 0 bases and J gave up 5 bases, with 4 bases separating them. The CDR3 spans 12 residues. CDR3 DNA: TGTGCCAGCAGCCAAGACATGGAGACCCAGTACTTC. Amino acids: CASSQDMETQYF.

This clone appeared a few times. The chain is built from TRBV10-2 and TRBJ1-2; a possible D gene is TRBD1 (6 bases). Per germline, CDR1 WSHSY and CDR2 SAAADI. CDR3 size: 11 residues. V lost 8 bases, J lost 2 bases, and 6 bases lay in between. The CDR3 DNA is TGCGCCAGCCAGGGGAACTATGGCTACACCTTC. Translated: CASQGNYGYTF.

This clone was observed a single time. The rearrangement links TRBV28 to TRBJ1-2, with 12 bases that match TRBD1. V lost 6 bases to trimming and J lost 4 bases; unmatched junction nucleotides: 9. CDR3 size: 16 residues. The germline V gene encodes CDR1 MDHEN and CDR2 SYDVKM. CDR3 region: CASSPPGQGAGYGYTF. The CDR3 DNA sequence: TGTGCCAGCAGCCCACCGGGACAGGGGGCGGGCTATGGCTACACCTTC.

The V and J genes are TRBV30 and TRBJ1-2; no definite D call. V was cut by 1 base and J by 7 bases, with 13 bases left in between. The germline V gene has CDR1 GTSNPN and CDR2 SVGIG (reference sequence). The CDR3 spans 13 residues. CDR3 sequence: CAWSARQAAGYTF. In nucleotides, the CDR3 is TGTGCCTGGAGTGCGCGGCAGGCGGCTGGCTACACCTTC. The full variable domain, its missing parts supplied by reference TRBV30 and TRBJ1-2, is SQTIHQWPATLVQPVGSPLSLECTVEGTSNPNLYWYRQAAGRGLQLLFYSVGIGQISSEVPQNLSASRPQDRQFILSSKKLLLSDSGFYLCAWSARQAAGYTFGSGTRLTVV.

V gene TRBV5-4 combines with J gene TRBJ1-6; D is undetermined. Germline lookup yields CDR1 SGHNT and CDR2 YYREEE (reference sequence). Trimming pared 2 bases from V and 8 bases from J, leaving 5 bases between. This CDR3 spans 12 amino acids. CDR3 sequence: CASSFTHSPLHF. CDR3 nucleotides: TGTGCCAGCAGCTTTACCCATTCACCCCTCCACTTT.

In nucleotides, the CDR3 is TGTGCCAGCAGCCAAGTTAGCGGGAGCTCCTACGAGCAGTACTTC. Amino acids: CASSQVSGSSYEQYF. V gene TRBV14 combines with J gene TRBJ2-7; 9 bases match TRBD2. Trimming cost V 1 base and J 0 bases; bases outside gene matches: 1. Germline V gene sequence: CDR1 SGHDN, CDR2 FVKESK. The CDR3 length is 15 residues.

This clone was counted once. This chain links TRBV18 with TRBJ2-2; a possible D gene is TRBD1 (6 bases). This CDR3 contains 15 residues. CDR1 is KGHSH, CDR2 LQKENI, per germline. The V end was cut by 6 bases, the J end by 0 bases, with 11 bases between. CDR3: CASSRQVANTGELFF. DNA of the CDR3: TGTGCCAGCTCCCGACAGGTCGCGAACACCGGGGAGCTGTTTTTT.

This chain connects TRBV6-5 to TRBJ2-7; TRBD2 might be the D (7 bases). The germline gives CDR1 MNHEY, CDR2 SVGAGI. The CDR3 extends over 15 amino acids. V lost 8 bases to trimming and J lost 5 bases, with 22 bases between them. As DNA, the CDR3 is TGTGCCAGCTTTTATGGGGGGGGCAGGATTGACGAGCAGTACTTC. Amino acid sequence: CASFYGGGRIDEQYF.

The chain carries TRBV7-2 and TRBJ2-3; TRBD2 agrees at 10 bases. The V gene end was trimmed by 1 base and the J gene end by 5 bases; junction bases not matched to a gene: 6. CDR3 length: 16 residues. In germline, CDR1 is SGHTA, CDR2 FQGNSA. The CDR3 protein is CASSLGTSGAQDTQYF. CDR3 bases: TGTGCCAGCAGCTTAGGGACTAGCGGAGCACAAGATACGCAGTATTTT.

The chain couples TRBV6-5 to TRBJ2-2; 11 bases are a match to TRBD1. Germline V gives CDR1 MNHEY, CDR2 SVGAGI. Trimming cost V 5 bases and J 8 bases; bases outside gene matches: 7. The CDR3 length is 15 residues. In nucleotides, the CDR3 is TGTGCCAGCAGTAAGGACAGGGGGCGATTAGGGGAGCTGTTTTTT. This translates into CASSKDRGRLGELFF.

The chain carries TRBV7-2 and TRBJ2-5, with D possibly TRBD2 on 5 matching bases. Germline V gene lookup returns CDR1 SGHTA and CDR2 FQGNSA. V lost 0 bases to trimming and J lost 4 bases, with 9 bases between them. The CDR3 totals 14 residues. This CDR3 is CASSLAGEGETQYF. CDR3 nucleotides: TGTGCCAGCAGCTTAGCGGGAGAGGGAGAGACCCAGTACTTC.